This section outlines one TCR beta chain sequence together with its context. Its specificity is unknown. This record comes from a study of vaccination and CD4 T cells after COVID-19. Study summary: Overlapping spike pools from SARS-CoV-2 and HCoV-NL63, HCoV-OC43 and HCoV-229E served as culture stimuli.

CDR3 length equals 16 residues. The germline gives CDR1 SGHRS, CDR2 YFSETQ. V was clipped by 5 bases and J by 2 bases; unmatched bases: 9. The study sequenced cultured CD4+ T cell DNA using the Oncomine TCR Beta short-read assay. In TCRdb, the PCR reads were re-called with MiXCR into one record per CDR3 protein. Of under 20,000 distinct CDR3 sequences detected, 30% to 40% appear once; the ten largest clones hold more than 13%. Treatment: roughly ten-day PBMC culture with coronavirus spike peptide pools or control peptides (ViraFEST assay). This clonotype originated in a human donor with COVID-19. The chain joins TRBV5-1 to TRBJ2-2; 7 bases fit TRBD1. The sequenced sample was cultured CD4+ T cells from blood. The DNA of the CDR3 is TGCGCCAGCAGAGCTACAGGGGCTTACAACACCGGGGAGCTGTTTTTT. Amino acid sequence: CASRATGAYNTGELFF.